These 26 T cell receptor beta chains were all obtained from the same sample, sequenced in a study of blood T cell repertoires in COVID-19 (dated by TCRdb to about 2020). Libraries were prepared through the immunoSEQ multiplex PCR assay. This immuneACCESS table, as held by TCRdb, lists in-frame sequences with V and J called but not all clones. Of the missing ones, under half trace to an unresolved V gene in checked studies; the others have no known cause. This sample comprises 80,000 or so clones, more than 80% of them detected only once. The ten largest clones represent about a sixth of the sample. Sequenced input: peripheral blood. The receptors here all came from an older woman with acute or convalescent COVID-19.

This clone has a handful of counts. The chain uses TRBV7-2 and TRBJ1-3; 8 positions agree with TRBD1. The germline V gene has CDR1 SGHTA and CDR2 FQGNSA. The ends lost 5 bases at V and 0 bases at J; junction bases unmatched: 9. This CDR3 spans 17 amino acids. CDR3 in amino acids: CASSPQGGIISGNTIYF. CDR3 coding DNA: TGTGCCAGCAGCCCACAGGGGGGAATTATCTCTGGAAACACCATATATTTT. The full variable domain, rest sourced from reference TRBV7-2 and TRBJ1-3, is GAGVSQSPSNKVTEKGKDVELRCDPISGHTALYWYRQSLGQGLEFLIYFQGNSAPDKSGLPSDRFSAERTGGSVSTLTIQRTQQEDSAVYLCASSPQGGIISGNTIYFGEGSWLTVV.

The CDR3 nucleotides are TGTGCCAGCAGCTTAGATAGTAGCGGGACAAATACGCAGTATTTT. Amino acids: CASSLDSSGTNTQYF. The chain employs TRBV11-2 and TRBJ2-3; 8 bases fit TRBD2. The ends lost 0 bases at V and 7 bases at J; junction bases unmatched: 6. The CDR3 covers 15 residues. Germline CDR1 SGHAT, CDR2 FQNNGV.

This clone was seen just once. J is TRBJ2-4 and V is TRBV6-1; D is undetermined. Germline values: CDR1 MNHNS, CDR2 SASEGT. There are 15 residues in the CDR3. The V gene lost 5 bases and the J gene lost 0 bases, with 11 bases spanning the gap. CDR3 sequence: CASSQSTLAKNIQYF. The CDR3, as DNA: TGTGCCAGCAGTCAATCGACACTAGCCAAAAACATTCAGTACTTC.

The chain uses TRBV24-1 and TRBJ1-2; D remains ambiguous. The V end lost 4 bases, the J end lost 4 bases, and 9 bases lay between the germline ends. The CDR3 contains 13 residues. CDR1 KGHDR and CDR2 SFDVKD come from the germline V gene. The CDR3 DNA reads TGTGCCACCAGTGACAGCGGGATCTATGGCTACACCTTC. Its protein is CATSDSGIYGYTF.

The chain uses TRBV14 and TRBJ2-7; 10 bases are shared with TRBD1. The CDR3 loop spans 15 amino acids. V was pared by 4 bases and J by 4 bases, with 7 bases of the junction left unmatched. The germline V gene encodes CDR1 SGHDN and CDR2 FVKESK. The CDR3 nucleotides read TGTGCCAGCAGCCGGTGGACAGGGGGGATGTACGAGCAGTACTTC. As protein: CASSRWTGGMYEQYF.

The sample holds one count of this clone. The V call is TRBV27, the J call TRBJ1-1; TRBD1 is a possible D gene (5 bases). Trimming cost V 8 bases and J 2 bases, with 9 bases left between them. The CDR3 totals 12 residues. Per germline, CDR1 MNHEY and CDR2 SMNVEV (reference sequence). This CDR3 is CASLDSNTEAFF. The CDR3 DNA sequence: TGTGCCAGCCTTGACAGCAACACTGAAGCTTTCTTT.

The gene calls are TRBV28 and TRBJ1-1, with no clear D. V was clipped by 3 bases and J by 1 base, with 9 bases between them. The CDR3 consists of 14 residues. CDR1 is MDHEN and CDR2 is SYDVKM in the germline V gene. CDR3 coding DNA: TGTGCCAGCAGTTTTTTCCAGGAGAACACTGAAGCTTTCTTT. Encoded protein: CASSFFQENTEAFF.

This clone was counted only a few times. At the DNA level, this CDR3 is encoded by other sequences in the same sample as well. V gene TRBV28 combines with J gene TRBJ1-1; 8 positions match TRBD1. In germline, CDR1 is MDHEN, CDR2 SYDVKM. This CDR3 has 14 residues. V dropped 2 bases and J dropped 4; count of bases not matched to a gene: 3. This CDR3 is CASSLGQGGTEAFF. The CDR3 DNA reads TGTGCCAGCAGTTTAGGACAGGGCGGCACTGAAGCTTTCTTT.

The chain joins TRBV6-5 to TRBJ1-1; TRBD1 matches at 8 bases. The CDR3 is 15 amino acids. The J segment lost 7 bases and the V segment lost 5 bases, leaving 12 bases of the junction unmatched. CDR1 MNHEY and CDR2 SVGAGI come from the germline V gene. The CDR3 DNA reads as TGTGCCAGCAGTCTAGTATCAGGGGGCGCGGGTGAAGCTTTCTTT. Protein product: CASSLVSGGAGEAFF.

This chain connects TRBV5-4 to TRBJ2-5, with 11 positions matching TRBD2. The CDR3 has 16 residues. J gave up 1 base and V 0 bases, and 2 bases lay outside the gene matches. Germline assignment: CDR1 SGHNT and CDR2 YYREEE (reference sequence). CDR3 bases: TGTGCCAGCAGCTTGGGACTAGCGGGGAGCCAAGAGACCCAGTACTTC. It specifies CASSLGLAGSQETQYF. The full variable domain, its missing parts supplied by reference TRBV5-4 and TRBJ2-5, is ETGVTQSPTHLIKTRGQQVTLRCSSQSGHNTVSWYQQALGQGPQFIFQYYREEENGRGNFPPRFSGLQFPNYSSELNVNALELDDSALYLCASSLGLAGSQETQYFGPGTRLLVL.

This chain joins TRBV12-1 and TRBJ2-1; the table gives TRBD2 as D, unverified against the DNA. TRBV12-1 is designated a pseudogene. The CDR3 has 17 residues. CDR3 loop: CASSFDLARSSYNEQFF. The CDR3 region has the DNA TGTGCCAGCAGCTTTGATTTAGCGAGAAGCTCCTACAATGAGCAGTTCTTC.

V usage is TRBV30 and J usage is TRBJ1-3, with 11 bases identical to TRBD1. Germline trimming cut 3 bases from V and 3 bases from J; bases unmatched to any gene: 4. This CDR3 is built from 15 residues. Germline CDR1 and CDR2: GTSNPN and SVGIG (reference sequence). The CDR3 loop is CAWSRTGGGGNTIYF. CDR3 sequence (DNA): TGTGCCTGGAGCAGGACAGGGGGCGGTGGAAACACCATATATTTT.

This clone was recorded a few times. J is TRBJ2-1 and V is TRBV7-3; the D gene is possibly TRBD1 (5 bases). The V gene's germline CDR1 is SGHTA and CDR2 FQGTGA. There are 15 residues in the CDR3. V was shortened by 4 bases and J by 4 bases, with 14 bases between the two germline ends. The CDR3 protein is CASSYGQGSYNEQFF. The CDR3 DNA sequence: TGTGCCAGCAGCTATGGGCAGGGTTCTTACAATGAGCAGTTCTTC.

J is TRBJ1-4 and V is TRBV11-2; TRBD1 aligns across 8 bases. V shed 4 bases and J 6 bases; nucleotides not matched to a gene: 7. This CDR3 region has 15 residues. Germline-derived CDR1 and CDR2 are SGHAT and FQNNGV. This chain's CDR3 is CASSSFRGQYEKLFF. In DNA form, the CDR3 reads TGTGCCAGCAGCTCATTCAGGGGGCAGTATGAAAAACTGTTTTTT.

This clone has a single count. The chain combines TRBV3-1 (or the pseudogene TRBV3-2) with TRBJ2-3; 8 positions agree with TRBD2. This CDR3 has 15 amino acids. V gave up 0 bases and J gave up 6 bases; unmatched junction bases: 5. The germline gives CDR1 LGHDT, CDR2 YNNKEL (reference sequence). The CDR3 DNA follows: TGTGCCAGCAGCCAAGATACGGGGGGGTGGGATACGCAGTATTTT. Its protein product is CASSQDTGGWDTQYF.

The V call is TRBV4-3, the J call TRBJ1-4, with a weak D call TRBD1 (5 bases). V was cut by 0 bases and J by 3 bases, with 14 bases left in between. The germline V gene has CDR1 LGHNA and CDR2 YSLEER. The CDR3 loop spans 17 amino acids. CDR3 region: CASSQDLRASSNEKLFF. In DNA form, the CDR3 reads TGCGCCAGCAGCCAAGATCTCAGGGCAAGCTCTAATGAAAAACTGTTTTTT.

About this clone: A read error may produce the germline difference seen at one junction end. This rearrangement joins TRBV5-6 to TRBJ1-1; the match to TRBD1 covers 8 bases. The CDR3 runs 14 residues. Germline CDR1 is SGHDT and CDR2 is YYEEEE. CDR3 residues: CASSLSDRGPWRLF. For the CDR3, the DNA is TGTGCCAGCAGCTTGTCAGACAGGGGCCCTTGGCGGCTCTTT.

This clone has a single count. The chain uses TRBV12-3 or TRBV12-4 and TRBJ1-6, with 10 bases aligning to TRBD1. The CDR3 has 13 residues. After removal of 7 bases from V and 7 bases from J, the junction contained 1 base not matched to a gene. CDR3 DNA: TGTGCCAGCACGGGACAGGGGAATTCACCCCTCCACTTT. The encoded protein is CASTGQGNSPLHF.

This chain links TRBV7-9 with TRBJ2-1, with 7 bases that match TRBD1. The CDR3 totals 17 residues. Germline V CDR1 and CDR2: SEHNR, FQNEAQ (reference sequence). Unmatched junction bases numbered 5, after V lost 0 bases and J lost 0 bases. CDR3 DNA: TGTGCCAGCAGCTTAGCGCTCGGGACAGTCTCCTACAATGAGCAGTTCTTC. Encoded protein: CASSLALGTVSYNEQFF.

This rearrangement joins TRBV7-3 to TRBJ2-3; D gene unclear. V was shortened by 2 bases and J by 3 bases, with 18 bases between the two germline ends. This CDR3 has 17 residues. The V gene's germline CDR1 is SGHTA and CDR2 FQGTGA. Here the CDR3 DNA reads TGTGCCAGCAGCTTAGCGGCAGCCCCGAGGCGGACAGATACGCAGTATTTT. Its translation: CASSLAAAPRRTDTQYF.

The table lists this clone with a count of one. This rearrangement joins TRBV5-1 to TRBJ2-4, with TRBD2 matching over 12 bases. Trimming removed 0 bases from V and 6 bases from J; junction bases left unmatched: 7. Germline assignment: CDR1 SGHRS and CDR2 YFSETQ. The CDR3 has 17 amino acids. The CDR3 region has the DNA TGCGCCAGCAGCTTGGCAGCTAGCGGGGGGGCTGGAAACATTCAGTACTTC. This gives the protein CASSLAASGGAGNIQYF.

CDR3 in DNA: TGCGCCAGCAGCTTGGACGGGACACCCGGAAACACCATATATTTT. Translating it yields CASSLDGTPGNTIYF. The chain employs TRBV5-1 and TRBJ1-3; maybe TRBD1 (6 bases). With 0 bases removed from V and 4 bases from J, the gap between germline ends came to 11 bases. The CDR3 sequence is 15 residues long. CDR1 and CDR2 (germline): SGHRS, YFSETQ.

J is TRBJ2-2 and V is TRBV11-2, with D perhaps TRBD1 (5 bases). Germline V CDR1 and CDR2: SGHAT, FQNNGV. The V end was cut by 5 bases, the J end by 6 bases, with 13 bases between. This CDR3 contains 14 residues. CDR3 in amino acids: CASSLGSGPGELFF. Written as DNA, the CDR3 is TGTGCCAGCAGCCTAGGATCAGGGCCCGGGGAGCTGTTTTTT.

V gene TRBV11-3 combines with J gene TRBJ1-1; possible D gene TRBD1, 5 bases. The CDR3 length is 15 residues. Trimming took off 3 bases at V and 1 base at J, with 12 bases between the two ends. CDR1 and CDR2 (germline): SGHNT, YENEEA. CDR3 protein: CASSFDSYGNTEAFF. The DNA for the CDR3 is TGTGCCAGCAGCTTTGACAGCTACGGGAACACTGAAGCTTTCTTT.

The chain couples TRBV3-1 (or the pseudogene TRBV3-2) to TRBJ1-4; D remains ambiguous. V lost 1 base to trimming and J lost 7 bases, with 10 bases between them. The germline V gene encodes CDR1 LGHDT and CDR2 YNNKEL (reference sequence). The CDR3 covers 14 residues. The CDR3 reads CASSQGRLGEKLFF. CDR3 nucleotides: TGTGCCAGCAGCCAAGGCAGGTTGGGTGAAAAACTGTTTTTT.

V is TRBV5-6 and J is TRBJ2-2; a weak D match, TRBD2 (6 bases). The CDR3 extends over 15 amino acids. From germline, CDR1 is SGHDT and CDR2 YYEEEE. Trimming removed 2 bases at V and 4 bases at J, with 12 bases between. The CDR3 protein is CASSFTQRATGELFF. CDR3 bases: TGTGCCAGCAGCTTTACCCAGCGGGCCACCGGGGAGCTGTTTTTT.